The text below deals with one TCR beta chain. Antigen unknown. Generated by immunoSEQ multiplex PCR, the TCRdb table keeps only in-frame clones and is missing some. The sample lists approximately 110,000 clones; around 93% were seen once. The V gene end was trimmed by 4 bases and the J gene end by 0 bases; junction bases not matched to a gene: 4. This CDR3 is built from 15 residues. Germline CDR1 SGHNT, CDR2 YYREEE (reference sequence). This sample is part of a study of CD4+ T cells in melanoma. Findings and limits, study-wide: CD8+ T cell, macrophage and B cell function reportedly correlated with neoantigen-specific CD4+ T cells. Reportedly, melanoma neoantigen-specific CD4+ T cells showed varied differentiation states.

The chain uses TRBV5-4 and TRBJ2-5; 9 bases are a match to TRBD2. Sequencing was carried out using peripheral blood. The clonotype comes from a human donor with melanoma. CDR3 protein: CASSRTSEYQETQYF. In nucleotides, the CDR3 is TGTGCCAGCAGCAGGACTAGCGAGTACCAAGAGACCCAGTACTTC.